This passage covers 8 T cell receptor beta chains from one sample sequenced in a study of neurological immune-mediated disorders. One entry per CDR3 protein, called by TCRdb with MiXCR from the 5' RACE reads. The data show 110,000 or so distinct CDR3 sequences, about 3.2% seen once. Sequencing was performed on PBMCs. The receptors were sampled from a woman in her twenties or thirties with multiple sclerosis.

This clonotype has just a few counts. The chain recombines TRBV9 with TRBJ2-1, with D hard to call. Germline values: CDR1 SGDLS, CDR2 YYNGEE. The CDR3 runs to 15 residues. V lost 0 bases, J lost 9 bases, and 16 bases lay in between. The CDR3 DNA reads TGTGCCAGCAGCGTAGATATGGTTGAAACGGTTGAGCAGTTCTTC. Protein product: CASSVDMVETVEQFF.

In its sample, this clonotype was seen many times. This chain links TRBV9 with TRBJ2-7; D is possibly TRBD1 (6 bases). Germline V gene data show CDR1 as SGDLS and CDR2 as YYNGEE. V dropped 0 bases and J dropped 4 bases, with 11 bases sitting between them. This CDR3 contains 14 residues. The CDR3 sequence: CASSVGRGEYEQYF. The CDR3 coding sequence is TGTGCCAGCAGCGTAGGCAGGGGAGAATACGAGCAGTACTTC.

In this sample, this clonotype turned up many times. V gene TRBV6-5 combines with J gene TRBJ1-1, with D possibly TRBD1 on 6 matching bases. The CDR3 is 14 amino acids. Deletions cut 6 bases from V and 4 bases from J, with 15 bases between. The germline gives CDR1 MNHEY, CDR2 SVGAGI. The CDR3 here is CASRRDKTLTEAFF. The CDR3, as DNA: TGTGCCAGCAGGCGGGACAAGACTCTCACTGAAGCTTTCTTT.

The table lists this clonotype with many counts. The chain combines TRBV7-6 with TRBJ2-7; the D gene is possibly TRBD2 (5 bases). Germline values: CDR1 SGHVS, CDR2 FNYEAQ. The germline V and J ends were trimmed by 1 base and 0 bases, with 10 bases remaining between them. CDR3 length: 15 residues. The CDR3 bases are TGTGCCAGCAGCTTAGGAACGGACTTCTCCTACGAGCAGTACTTC. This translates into CASSLGTDFSYEQYF.

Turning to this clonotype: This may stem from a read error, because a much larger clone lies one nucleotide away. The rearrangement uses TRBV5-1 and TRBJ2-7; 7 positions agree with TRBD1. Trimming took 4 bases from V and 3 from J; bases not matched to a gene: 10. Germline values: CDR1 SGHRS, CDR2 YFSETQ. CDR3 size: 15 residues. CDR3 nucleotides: TGCGCCAGCAGCCAAACCGGGACAGATCACTACGAGCAGTACTTC. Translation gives CASSQTGTDHYEQYF.

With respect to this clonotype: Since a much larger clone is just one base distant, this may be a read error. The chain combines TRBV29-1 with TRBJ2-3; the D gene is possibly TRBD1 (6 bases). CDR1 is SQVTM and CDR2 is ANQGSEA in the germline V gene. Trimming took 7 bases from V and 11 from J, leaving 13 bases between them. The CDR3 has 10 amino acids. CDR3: CSAVKGVQYF. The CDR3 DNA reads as TGCAGCGCAGTGAAGGGGGTGCAGTATTTT.

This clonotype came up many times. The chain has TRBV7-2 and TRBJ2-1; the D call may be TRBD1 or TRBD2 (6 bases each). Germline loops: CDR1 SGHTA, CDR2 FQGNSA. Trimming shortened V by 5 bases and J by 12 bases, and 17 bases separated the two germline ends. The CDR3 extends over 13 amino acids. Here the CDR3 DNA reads TGTGCCAGCAGCCGTCCGGGGGCGCTGGGGCAGTTCTTC. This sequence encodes CASSRPGALGQFF.

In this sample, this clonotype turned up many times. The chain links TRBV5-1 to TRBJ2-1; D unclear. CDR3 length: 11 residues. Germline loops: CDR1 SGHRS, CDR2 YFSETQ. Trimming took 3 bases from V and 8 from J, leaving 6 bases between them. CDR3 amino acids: CASSSEYEQFF. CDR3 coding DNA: TGCGCCAGCAGCTCAGAGTATGAGCAGTTCTTC. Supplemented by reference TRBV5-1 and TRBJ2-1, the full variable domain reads KAGVTQTPRYLIKTRGQQVTLSCSPISGHRSVSWYQQTPGQGLQFLFEYFSETQRNKGNFPGRFSGRQFSNSRSEMNVSTLELGDSALYLCASSSEYEQFFGPGTRLTVL.